This T cell receptor beta chain appears in the sequencing data of a study of tumor and adjacent non-tumor tissue in lung cancer. Study-wide background: There were roughly 11 adenocarcinoma, 2 squamous cell carcinoma and 1 small cell lung cancer cases. Findings and limits, study-wide: Tumor tissue had significantly higher TCR diversity than normal lung. In normal lung, the top 100 clones were significantly more dominant than in tumor.

The template was RNA from unsorted bulk tissue. A modified ARM-PCR protocol with three rounds of nested PCR amplified TCRbeta. TCRdb reanalysed the multiplex PCR reads using MiXCR and keeps one entry per CDR3 protein. The table includes around 71,000 distinct CDR3 sequences, around 70% detected once. The CDR3 spans 14 residues. Germline V gene sequence: CDR1 MGHRA, CDR2 YSYEKL. As regards this clonotype: Its antigen remains unidentified. A read error may produce the germline difference seen at one junction end.

Sequencing input: lung tumor tissue. This TCR derives from a woman between 40 and 50 years old with non-small cell lung cancer. V and J are TRBV4-1 and TRBJ2-3, with 9 bases matching TRBD2. The CDR3 here is CASGNSGGRDKQYF. The CDR3 nucleotides are TGCGCCAGCGGCAATAGCGGGGGACGGGATAAGCAGTATTTT.